This T cell receptor beta chain is from a study of blood T cell repertoires in COVID-19. The wider study: The cDNA or gDNA used as material had been derived from T cells, B-cell-depleted T cells, or PBMCs.

Patients in Seattle were enrolled during active infection, then followed longitudinally. Some clones are missing from TCRdb's copy, which holds only in-frame ones; the method was immunoSEQ multiplex PCR. This repertoire shows some 180,000 clones, 81% found once; its top ten account for approximately 11%. The length of the CDR3 is 14 residues. V trimming: 4 bases; J trimming: 5 bases; junction bases outside the gene matches: 5. The germline V gene encodes CDR1 SGHNT and CDR2 YYREEE (reference sequence). V and J are TRBV5-4 and TRBJ1-5, with 8 bases lining up with TRBD1. The sample comprised peripheral blood. The source is a woman in her 40s with COVID-19, enrolled during active disease. DNA of the CDR3: TGTGCCAGCAGCGACGGGACAGGCTATCAGCCCCAGCATTTT. As protein: CASSDGTGYQPQHF.